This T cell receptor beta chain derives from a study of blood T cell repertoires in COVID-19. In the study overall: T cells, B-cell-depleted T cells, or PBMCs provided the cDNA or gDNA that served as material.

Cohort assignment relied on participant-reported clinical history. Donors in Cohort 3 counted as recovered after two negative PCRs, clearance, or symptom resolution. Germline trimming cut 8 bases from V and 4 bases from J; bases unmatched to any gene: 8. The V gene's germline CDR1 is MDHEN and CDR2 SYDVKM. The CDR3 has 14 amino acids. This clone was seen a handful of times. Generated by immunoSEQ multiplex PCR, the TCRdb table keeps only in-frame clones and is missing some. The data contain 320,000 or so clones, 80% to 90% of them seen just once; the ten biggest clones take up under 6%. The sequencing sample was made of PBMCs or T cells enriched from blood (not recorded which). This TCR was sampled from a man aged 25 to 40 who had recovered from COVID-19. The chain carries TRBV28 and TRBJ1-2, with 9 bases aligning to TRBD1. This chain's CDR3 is CASLAGTGFYGYTF. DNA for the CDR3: TGTGCCAGCCTTGCCGGGACAGGGTTCTATGGCTACACCTTC.